This T cell receptor beta chain was identified in a study of identical twins. TCRdb redid the calling of the 5' RACE reads with MiXCR, one entry per CDR3 protein. The table lists approximately 600,000 distinct CDR3 sequences, less than 9% of them singletons, with roughly 1.5% in the top ten. Trimming stripped 3 bases from V and 2 bases from J, with 6 bases between. Germline CDR1 reads PRHDT; CDR2 reads FYEKMQ (reference sequence). The CDR3 extends over 13 amino acids. This clonotype was observed a few times. Separately, the same data were catalogued under a study of yellow fever vaccine responses in identical twins.

The TCR comes from a woman in her late teens or twenties in good health. Source material: PBMCs. The gene calls are TRBV13 and TRBJ2-3; no clear D gene. The DNA for the CDR3 is TGTGCCAGCAGCTTTGGTAACACAGATACGCAGTATTTT. Protein sequence: CASSFGNTDTQYF.